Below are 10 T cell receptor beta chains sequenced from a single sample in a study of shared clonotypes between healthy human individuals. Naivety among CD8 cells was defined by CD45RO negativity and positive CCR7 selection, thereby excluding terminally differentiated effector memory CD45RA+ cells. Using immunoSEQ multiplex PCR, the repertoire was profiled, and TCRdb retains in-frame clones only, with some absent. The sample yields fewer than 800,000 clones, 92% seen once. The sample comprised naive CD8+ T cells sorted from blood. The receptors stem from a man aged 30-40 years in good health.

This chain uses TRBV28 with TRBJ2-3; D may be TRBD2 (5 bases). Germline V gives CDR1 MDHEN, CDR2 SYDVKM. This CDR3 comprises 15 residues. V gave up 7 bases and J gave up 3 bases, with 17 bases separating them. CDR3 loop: CASTLALSTTDTQYF. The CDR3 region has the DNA TGTGCCAGCACTCTAGCCCTATCAACTACAGATACGCAGTATTTT. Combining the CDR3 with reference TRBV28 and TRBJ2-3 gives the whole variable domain DVKVTQSSRYLVKRTGEKVFLECVQDMDHENMFWYRQDPGLGLRLIYFSYDVKMKEKGDIPEGYSVSREKKERFSLILESASTNQTSMYLCASTLALSTTDTQYFGPGTRLTVL.

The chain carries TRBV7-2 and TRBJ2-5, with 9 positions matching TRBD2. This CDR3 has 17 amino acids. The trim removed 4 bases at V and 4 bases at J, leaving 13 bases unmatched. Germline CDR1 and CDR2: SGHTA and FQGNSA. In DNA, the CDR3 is TGTGCCAGCAGCTACAGACCAGCGGGAGGCCTCCGAGAGACCCAGTACTTC. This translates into CASSYRPAGGLRETQYF.

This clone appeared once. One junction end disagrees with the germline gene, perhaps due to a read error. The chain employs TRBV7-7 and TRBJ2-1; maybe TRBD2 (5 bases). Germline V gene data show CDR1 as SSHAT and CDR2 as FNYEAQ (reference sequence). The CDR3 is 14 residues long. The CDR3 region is CASSQGLTYNEQFF. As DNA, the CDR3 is TGTGCTAGCAGCCAAGGACTCACCTACAATGAGCAGTTCTTC. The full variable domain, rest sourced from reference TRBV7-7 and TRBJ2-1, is GAGVSQSPRYKVTKRGQDVTLRCDPISSHATLYWYQQALGQGPEFLTYFNYEAQPDKSGLPSDRFSAERPEGSISTLTIQRTEQRDSAMYRCASSQGLTYNEQFFGPGTRLTVL.

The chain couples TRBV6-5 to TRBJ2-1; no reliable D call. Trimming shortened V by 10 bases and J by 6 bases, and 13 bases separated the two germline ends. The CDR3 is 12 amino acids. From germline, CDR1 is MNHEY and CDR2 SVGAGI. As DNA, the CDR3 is TGTGCCACCCGCCTGGGTTTCAATGAGCAGTTCTTC. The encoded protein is CATRLGFNEQFF.

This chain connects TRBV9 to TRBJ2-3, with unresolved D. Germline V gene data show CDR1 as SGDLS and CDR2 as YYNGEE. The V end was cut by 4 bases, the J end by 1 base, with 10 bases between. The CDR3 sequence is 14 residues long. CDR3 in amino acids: CASSLVGGTDTQYF. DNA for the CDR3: TGTGCCAGCAGCCTAGTGGGTGGCACAGATACGCAGTATTTT.

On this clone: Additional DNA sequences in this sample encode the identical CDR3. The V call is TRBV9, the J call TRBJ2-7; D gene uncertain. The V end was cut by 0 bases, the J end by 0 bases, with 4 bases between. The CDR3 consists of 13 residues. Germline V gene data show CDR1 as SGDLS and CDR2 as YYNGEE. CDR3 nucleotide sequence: TGTGCCAGCAGCGTAGGGACCTCCTACGAGCAGTACTTC. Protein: CASSVGTSYEQYF.

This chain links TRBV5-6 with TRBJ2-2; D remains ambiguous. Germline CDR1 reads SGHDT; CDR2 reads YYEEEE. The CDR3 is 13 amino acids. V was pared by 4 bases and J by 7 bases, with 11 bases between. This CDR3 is CASSPSTYGELFF. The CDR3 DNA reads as TGTGCCAGCAGCCCCAGCACTTACGGGGAGCTGTTTTTT.

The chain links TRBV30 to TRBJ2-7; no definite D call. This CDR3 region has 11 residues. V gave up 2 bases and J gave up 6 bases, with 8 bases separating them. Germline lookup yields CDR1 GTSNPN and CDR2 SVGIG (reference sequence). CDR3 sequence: CAWSRGSEQYF. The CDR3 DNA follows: TGTGCCTGGAGTCGTGGATCCGAGCAGTACTTC.

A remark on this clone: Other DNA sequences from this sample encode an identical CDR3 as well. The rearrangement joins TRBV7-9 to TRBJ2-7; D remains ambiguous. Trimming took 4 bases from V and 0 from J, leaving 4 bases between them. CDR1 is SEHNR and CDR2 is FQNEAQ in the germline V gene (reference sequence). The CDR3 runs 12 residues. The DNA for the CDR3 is TGTGCCAGCAGCTGGGACTCCTACGAGCAGTACTTC. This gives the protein CASSWDSYEQYF.

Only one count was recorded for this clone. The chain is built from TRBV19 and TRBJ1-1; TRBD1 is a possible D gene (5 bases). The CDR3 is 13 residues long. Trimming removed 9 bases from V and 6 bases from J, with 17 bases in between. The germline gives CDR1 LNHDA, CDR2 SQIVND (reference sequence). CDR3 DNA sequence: TGTGCCAGCTACGGTTGGCCGGGACCTGAAGCTTTCTTT. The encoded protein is CASYGWPGPEAFF.